These 27 T cell receptor beta chains were all obtained from the same sample, sequenced in a study of CXCR3-negative and CXCR3-positive naive CD8 T cells. Findings and limits, study-wide: For CXCR3-positive naive cells, TRB CDR3s were more hydrophobic than those of CXCR3-negative naive cells.

The authors prepared UMI-labeled TRB cDNA libraries by 5' RACE. TCRdb reprocessed the 5' RACE reads; each CDR3 protein has one entry and no DNA is given. Its table lists about 89,000 distinct CDR3 sequences. Their cognate antigens are unknown. Sequencing was carried out using naive CXCR3+ CD8+ T cells from blood. Subset indicated: CD45RO-CCR7+CD27+CD95- naive CD8+ T cells expressing CXCR3 (TNR3+). The receptors here all came from a human donor in good health. Some clones in this sample may be carry-over from other donors' samples.

The chain is built from TRBV6-5 and TRBJ2-2; absent DNA, TCRdb's TRBD1 call cannot be checked. The CDR3 loop spans 16 amino acids. Looked up from germline, CDR1 is MNHEY and CDR2 is SVGAGI. The CDR3 sequence: CASSYSSGPNTGELFF.

The chain carries TRBV9 and TRBJ2-7; the TCRdb call, TRBD1, lacks DNA for checking. Germline V gene sequence: CDR1 SGDLS, CDR2 YYNGEE. There are 14 residues in the CDR3. CDR3 residues: CASSEPGPSYEQYF.

V usage is TRBV4-1 and J usage is TRBJ2-1; TCRdb names TRBD1, which stays unverified in the absence of DNA. CDR1 and CDR2 (germline): MGHRA, YSYEKL. This CDR3 has 17 residues. The CDR3 sequence is CASSQVGGKPPYNEQFF.

This chain connects TRBV7-9 to TRBJ2-7. This CDR3 region has 11 residues. Germline assignment: CDR1 SEHNR and CDR2 FQNEAQ (reference sequence). The CDR3 spells CASSFAGEQYF.

The CDR3 sequence: CASSQDDNEQFF. This chain uses TRBV4-3 with TRBJ2-1. The length of the CDR3 is 12 residues. Germline CDR1 LGHNA, CDR2 YSLEER.

The rearrangement uses TRBV7-9 and TRBJ2-5; TCRdb picks TRBD1, but there is no DNA to check that call. The CDR3 has 15 amino acids. Germline loops: CDR1 SEHNR, CDR2 FQNEAQ (reference sequence). This CDR3 reads CASSLEGQPEGTQYF.

The gene calls are TRBV7-8 and TRBJ2-5; the TCRdb D gene call, TRBD2, has no DNA to confirm it. Germline loops: CDR1 SGHVS, CDR2 FQNEAQ. This CDR3 is built from 15 residues. The CDR3 sequence: CASSLVFLAVETQYF.

The chain has TRBV14 and TRBJ2-4; TCRdb returns TRBD1, unconfirmable since there is no DNA. This CDR3 comprises 16 residues. Germline values: CDR1 SGHDN, CDR2 FVKESK. Here the CDR3 reads CASSQGTGRSKNIQYF.

The chain is built from TRBV28 and TRBJ1-1. CDR1 and CDR2 (germline): MDHEN, SYDVKM. The CDR3 runs to 13 residues. The CDR3 region is CASGGYGRTEAFF.

The chain employs TRBV7-9 and TRBJ1-1; TCRdb's D call, TRBD1, is unchecked because there is no DNA. The CDR3 loop spans 18 amino acids. Germline CDR1 SEHNR, CDR2 FQNEAQ (reference sequence). This chain's CDR3 is CASSPPDRGLPMNTEAFF.

This chain joins TRBV7-8 and TRBJ2-3. This CDR3 region has 16 residues. Germline CDR1 and CDR2: SGHVS and FQNEAQ. The CDR3 sequence: CASSLALVPSTDTQYF.

J is TRBJ2-3 and V is TRBV9; with no DNA, the TCRdb D assignment of TRBD2 cannot be verified. Germline V CDR1 and CDR2: SGDLS, YYNGEE. This CDR3 comprises 15 residues. The CDR3: CASSVGSGRTDTQYF.

V gene TRBV5-1 combines with J gene TRBJ2-1; TCRdb gives TRBD2 as the D gene, but with no DNA this cannot be confirmed. Germline CDR1 is SGHRS and CDR2 is YFSETQ. The CDR3 has 16 residues. The CDR3 reads CASSPTSGGSGNEQFF.

The chain recombines TRBV28 with TRBJ2-3; the D call from TCRdb, TRBD1, cannot be confirmed without DNA. The germline CDR1 and CDR2 sequences are MDHEN and SYDVKM. This CDR3 spans 16 amino acids. This CDR3 is CASSTDRGKGEDTQYF. Supplemented by reference TRBV28 and TRBJ2-3, the full variable domain reads DVKVTQSSRYLVKRTGEKVFLECVQDMDHENMFWYRQDPGLGLRLIYFSYDVKMKEKGDIPEGYSVSREKKERFSLILESASTNQTSMYLCASSTDRGKGEDTQYFGPGTRLTVL.

The chain recombines TRBV7-6 with TRBJ1-1; the D gene TCRdb calls, TRBD1, cannot be checked with no DNA. This CDR3 region has 15 residues. Germline V gene data show CDR1 as SGHVS and CDR2 as FNYEAQ. CDR3: CASSLGGYGDFEAFF.

The rearrangement uses TRBV5-4 and TRBJ2-7; TCRdb reports TRBD2, a call that lacks DNA to check it against. The CDR3 is 15 residues long. Germline V lookup: CDR1 SGHNT, CDR2 YYREEE (reference sequence). The CDR3 loop reads CASSFQRGSSYEQYF.

The chain links TRBV28 to TRBJ2-7; no DNA is available, so the TRBD2 call from TCRdb remains unchecked. The CDR3 covers 15 residues. Germline CDR1 is MDHEN and CDR2 is SYDVKM. This CDR3 reads CASSSPTSGNYEQYF.

The genes are TRBV7-8 and TRBJ1-6; TCRdb lists TRBD1, though no DNA is available to test this call. The CDR3 runs to 13 residues. Germline V gives CDR1 SGHVS, CDR2 FQNEAQ. CDR3 in amino acids: CASHTGEGSPLHF.

The CDR3: CATSRTGDGSYEQYF. J is TRBJ2-7 and V is TRBV15; the D gene TCRdb calls, TRBD1, cannot be checked with no DNA. CDR3 length equals 15 residues. From germline, CDR1 is LNHNV and CDR2 YYDKDF (reference sequence).

The V and J genes are TRBV10-3 and TRBJ2-5; TCRdb outputs TRBD2, but without DNA this stays unchecked. Germline V gene data show CDR1 as ENHRY and CDR2 as SYGVKD. The CDR3 totals 15 residues. This CDR3 is CAISGKREGLETQYF.

The chain employs TRBV4-1 and TRBJ2-2; TCRdb designates TRBD2, a call that cannot be tested without DNA. Germline V gene lookup returns CDR1 MGHRA and CDR2 YSYEKL. CDR3 length: 17 residues. The CDR3 sequence: CASSLPALAEGVGELFF.

V gene TRBV12-3 or TRBV12-4 combines with J gene TRBJ2-7; the D call of TRBD1 rests on TCRdb alone, since no DNA is present to check it. The CDR3 extends over 15 amino acids. The CDR3 loop is CASSSDATGRDEQYF.

The chain uses TRBV12-3 or TRBV12-4 and TRBJ2-1. The CDR3 consists of 15 residues. CDR3 sequence: CASSEPTQPYNEQFF.

The chain combines TRBV6-5 with TRBJ2-1; TCRdb proposes TRBD2, but this gene call is untestable without DNA. This CDR3 has 15 amino acids. Germline CDR1 and CDR2: MNHEY and SVGAGI. The CDR3 here is CASSSLADSYNEQFF.

This chain links TRBV28 with TRBJ2-7; TCRdb's D gene call, TRBD2, goes unchecked for lack of DNA. CDR1 is MDHEN, CDR2 SYDVKM, per germline. This CDR3 has 17 amino acids. CDR3 region: CASSGLGLAGSAYEQYF.

The rearrangement uses TRBV11-3 and TRBJ2-2. The CDR3 runs to 11 residues. From germline, CDR1 is SGHNT and CDR2 YENEEA. This CDR3 is CASTFSGELFF. The full variable domain, its missing parts supplied by reference TRBV11-3 and TRBJ2-2, is EAGVVQSPRYKIIEKKQPVAFWCNPISGHNTLYWYLQNLGQGPELLIRYENEEAVDDSQLPKDRFSAERLKGVDSTLKIQPAELGDSAVYLCASTFSGELFFGEGSRLTVL.

The chain employs TRBV11-1 and TRBJ2-1; absent DNA, TCRdb's TRBD1 call cannot be checked. The germline CDR1 and CDR2 sequences are SGHAT and FQDESV (reference sequence). The length of the CDR3 is 15 residues. CDR3: CASSLLPRGWNEQFF.